The 7 T cell receptor beta chains listed next were all sequenced from one sample in a study of OX40 agonist ivuxolimab in advanced cancers. This table comes from immunoSEQ multiplex PCR, and its TCRdb copy is limited to in-frame clones, with some not included. The data hold approximately 60,000 clones, with about 88% observed a single time. The sample was CD4+ or CD8+ T cells sorted from blood, taken in a trial of the OX40 agonist ivuxolimab. The receptor set was obtained from an adult with an advanced solid tumor such as melanoma, head and neck, liver or kidney cancer.

V usage is TRBV4-1 and J usage is TRBJ1-1; a weak D match, TRBD1 (5 bases). This CDR3 region has 13 residues. V lost 1 base to trimming and J lost 5 bases, with 8 bases between them. CDR1 MGHRA and CDR2 YSYEKL come from the germline V gene. CDR3 in DNA: TGCGCCAGCAGCCAAGTGGGGGGGACTGAAGCTTTCTTT. Protein product: CASSQVGGTEAFF.

The V gene is TRBV7-8, the J gene TRBJ2-2; no reliable D call. CDR1 and CDR2 (germline): SGHVS, FQNEAQ. The CDR3 consists of 15 residues. V dropped 5 bases and J dropped 0 bases, with 10 bases sitting between them. CDR3 DNA: TGTGCCAGCAGCCGCGGACGAGCGAACACCGGGGAGCTGTTTTTT. This sequence encodes CASSRGRANTGELFF. The complete variable domain, with remaining parts taken from reference TRBV7-8 and TRBJ2-2, reads GAGVSQSPRYKVAKRGQDVALRCDPISGHVSLFWYQQALGQGPEFLTYFQNEAQLDKSGLPSDRFFAERPEGSVSTLKIQRTQQEDSAVYLCASSRGRANTGELFFGEGSRLTVL.

The rearrangement joins TRBV5-1 to TRBJ2-5; D is uncertain. The V gene's germline CDR1 is SGHRS and CDR2 YFSETQ. V lost 4 bases to trimming and J lost 1 base, with 14 bases between them. CDR3 length: 15 residues. For the CDR3, the DNA is TGCGCCAGCAGCGGCGCGGAGACCCCCCAAGAGACCCAGTACTTC. Residues: CASSGAETPQETQYF.

The CDR3 loop is CASSESQQNTEAFF. For the CDR3, the DNA is TGCGCCAGCAGTGAGTCGCAGCAGAACACTGAAGCTTTCTTT. The chain combines TRBV10-1 with TRBJ1-1; no reliable D call. The ends were cut back, 0 bases at V and 1 base at J, with 6 bases in the middle. CDR1 and CDR2 (germline): WNHNN, SYGVQD (reference sequence). The CDR3 extends over 14 amino acids.

In this sample, this clone turned up a few times. CDR3 sequence: CASSAKGRSKYF. CDR3 nucleotide sequence: TGTGCCAGCAGCGCCAAGGGGCGGAGTAAATACTTC. The chain links TRBV14 to TRBJ2-7, with a tentative D call TRBD1 (5 bases). V was shortened by 5 bases and J by 13 bases, with 18 bases between the two germline ends. The CDR3 extends over 12 amino acids. Per the germline V gene, CDR1 is SGHDN and CDR2 is FVKESK.

The chain joins TRBV19 to TRBJ2-5, with TRBD1 as a possible D gene (6 bases). Trimming cost V 3 bases and J 1 base, with 9 bases left between them. Per the germline V gene, CDR1 is LNHDA and CDR2 is SQIVND (reference sequence). The CDR3 covers 14 residues. The CDR3 loop reads CASSILGGQETQYF. The CDR3 nucleotides read TGTGCCAGTAGTATTTTAGGGGGCCAAGAGACCCAGTACTTC.

The rearrangement links TRBV2 to TRBJ2-2; D may be TRBD1 (6 bases). The CDR3 has 15 amino acids. Trimming cost V 2 bases and J 1 base, with 8 bases left between them. Germline CDR1 and CDR2: SNHLY and FYNNEI. The CDR3 nucleotides read TGTGCCAGCAGTGAACTAGGGGGGAACACCGGGGAGCTGTTTTTT. It encodes CASSELGGNTGELFF.